A selection of T cell receptor beta chains follows, all from one sample in a study of patients and donors after allogeneic stem cell transplantation. From the RT-PCR reads, TCRdb called clonotypes with MiXCR, one entry per CDR3 protein. The repertoire holds about 57,000 distinct CDR3 sequences, 13% seen once, with about a third in the top ten. Sequencing was carried out using blood, either unsorted or a sorted T cell fraction (not recorded which). Every receptor here comes from a human donor who was either an allogeneic HSCT recipient or a stem cell or donor lymphocyte infusion donor (not recorded which). It is not recorded whose cells these are; they may come from a transplant donor. CDR3s include the opening cysteine and the closing phenylalanine or tryptophan. A D gene is named only where the DNA matches it firmly. The size entry is marked missing in some rows and otherwise reads once, few, many or a size class.

D	size	V	J	CDR3	DNA
TRBD2	-	TRBV5-1	TRBJ2-1	CASSLDLEGLVTHEQFF	TGCGCCAGCAGCTTGGACCTCGAGGGACTAGTAACCCATGAGCAGTTCTTC
TRBD1	-	TRBV5-1	TRBJ2-5	CASSWTGGEETQYF	TGCGCCAGCTCATGGACAGGTGGGGAGGAGACCCAGTACTTC
TRBD2	few	TRBV5-5	TRBJ2-7	CASSLAIAGGYEQYF	TGTGCCAGCAGCTTGGCGATAGCGGGAGGGTATGAGCAGTACTTC
-	-	TRBV10-2	TRBJ2-2	CASSESYLGIGELFF	TGCGCCAGCAGTGAGTCATACCTGGGGATCGGGGAGCTGTTTTTT
-	-	TRBV5-1	TRBJ2-7	CASSSTGTLAYEQYF	TGCGCCAGCAGCTCTACCGGGACGTTAGCCTACGAGCAGTACTTC
TRBD2	few	TRBV6-5	TRBJ2-4	CASSYSSGGNIQYF	TGTGCCAGCAGTTACTCGTCGGGGGGAAACATTCAGTACTTC
-	-	TRBV5-5	TRBJ2-1	CASSLDSAVYNEQFF	TGTGCCAGCAGCTTGGACAGTGCTGTCTACAATGAGCAGTTCTTC
TRBD1	few	TRBV19	TRBJ2-7	CASSIHPGGSDEQYF	TGTGCCAGTAGTATACACCCAGGGGGATCAGATGAGCAGTACTTC
-	few	TRBV29-1	TRBJ2-4	CSVAAEVQYF	TGCAGCGTTGCAGCCGAAGTTCAGTACTTC
-	-	TRBV12-3/TRBV12-4	TRBJ2-2	CASSLPWGGELFF	TGTGCCAGCAGTTTACCCTGGGGCGGGGAGCTGTTTTTT
-	-	TRBV11-1	TRBJ1-1	CASSPGVWGGNTEAFF	TGTGCCAGCAGCCCCGGGGTCTGGGGGGGGAACACTGAAGCTTTCTTT
-	-	TRBV6-5	TRBJ2-2	CASSYNGGELFF	TGTGCCAGCAGTTACAATGGGGGGGAGCTGTTTTTT
-	few	TRBV29-1	TRBJ2-7	CSVEETPGLRLGGLEQYF	TGCAGCGTTGAAGAGACGCCCGGGCTGCGGCTCGGGGGCCTCGAGCAGTACTTC
-	-	TRBV6-5	TRBJ2-7	CASNKTRYEQYF	TGTGCCAGCAACAAGACTCGCTACGAGCAGTACTTC
TRBD1	-	TRBV15	TRBJ1-2	CATCTQDRDYGYTF	TGTGCCACCTGCACTCAGGACAGGGACTATGGCTACACCTTC
-	-	TRBV20-1	TRBJ2-3	CSSPRDTDTQYF	TGCAGTTCACCCAGGGACACAGATACGCAGTATTTT
-	few	TRBV4-2	TRBJ2-7	CASSQDADRDHWNYEQYF	TGTGCCAGCAGCCAAGATGCCGACCGGGATCATTGGAACTACGAGCAGTACTTC
TRBD2	few	TRBV27	TRBJ2-1	CASSLGLAGKPSYNEQFF	TGTGCCAGCAGTTTAGGGCTAGCGGGGAAACCCTCCTACAATGAGCAGTTCTTC
TRBD2	-	TRBV24-1	TRBJ2-1	CATSDRHSGGRVKQFF	TGTGCCACCAGTGACCGACACTCGGGCGGGAGGGTTAAGCAGTTCTTC
TRBD2	-	TRBV28	TRBJ2-1	CASSFERPRGLAENNEQFF	TGTGCCAGCAGTTTCGAAAGACCTCGGGGACTAGCGGAAAACAATGAGCAGTTCTTC
TRBD1	-	TRBV12-3/TRBV12-4	TRBJ1-6	CASSLGRDRGSPLHF	TGTGCCAGCAGTTTGGGTAGGGACAGGGGTTCACCCCTCCACTTT
-	many	TRBV10-3	TRBJ1-1	CAISDTGAKRAEAFF	TGTGCCATCAGTGACACCGGGGCTAAAAGGGCTGAAGCTTTCTTT
TRBD1	many	TRBV12-3/TRBV12-4	TRBJ1-2	CASSLQGAYGYTF	TGTGCCAGCAGTTTGCAGGGGGCCTATGGCTACACCTTC
-	-	TRBV7-9	TRBJ2-7	CASSLNSQIPRGEQYF	TGTGCCAGCAGCTTAAACTCTCAAATCCCACGGGGGGAGCAGTACTTC
-	-	TRBV7-6	TRBJ2-7	CASSRRGEEQYF	TGTGCCAGCAGCCGACGAGGGGAGGAGCAGTACTTC
-	-	TRBV25-1	TRBJ2-3	CASSGSMQDTQYF	TGTGCCAGCAGCGGCAGCATGCAAGATACGCAGTATTTT
TRBD2	few	TRBV2	TRBJ2-7	CASSVTSGSYEQYF	TGTGCCAGCAGTGTTACTAGCGGGAGTTACGAGCAGTACTTC
-	many	TRBV20-1	TRBJ1-3	CSARSPGSGNTIYF	TGCAGTGCTAGATCCCCAGGCTCTGGAAACACCATATATTTT
-	few	TRBV7-9	TRBJ2-2	CASSLGWTVGSPGELFF	TGTGCCAGCAGCTTAGGTTGGACTGTAGGGTCCCCCGGGGAGCTGTTTTTT
TRBD1	-	TRBV27	TRBJ1-1	CASSLIRDRNTEAFF	TGTGCCAGCAGTCTTATACGGGACAGAAACACTGAAGCTTTCTTT